One sample yielded the 12 T cell receptor beta chains listed below, sequenced in a study of CD8+ T cells in alopecia areata. Reverse transcription of extracted RNA yielded cDNA, which provided the sequencing template. Sequencing was performed with immunoSEQ multiplex PCR; in TCRdb, only in-frame clones are kept and a portion is missing. The table shows 150,000 to 200,000 clones, with roughly 60% occurring only once. The sequencing here drew on CD4+ T cells sorted from blood, taken at week 0. The receptors shown here come from a human donor with alopecia areata.

The chain carries TRBV29-1 and TRBJ2-7, with a tentative D call TRBD1 (5 bases). The germline V gene encodes CDR1 SQVTM and CDR2 ANQGSEA. Trimming removed 6 bases from V and 6 bases from J, with 21 bases in between. This CDR3 spans 14 amino acids. CDR3 coding DNA: TGCAGCGTCCTCTTGACCGTACAGGTCCCCGAGCAGTACTTC. Amino acids: CSVLLTVQVPEQYF.

J is TRBJ2-3 and V is TRBV4-3; tentatively, D is TRBD1 (5 bases). Between the trimmed V and J ends, which lost 0 bases and 0 bases, there was a span of 7 bases. Germline values: CDR1 LGHNA, CDR2 YSLEER. The CDR3 totals 15 residues. In DNA form, the CDR3 reads TGCGCCAGCAGCCAAGATCAGGGAAGCACAGATACGCAGTATTTT. It yields the protein CASSQDQGSTDTQYF.

The chain couples TRBV9 to TRBJ1-6; D remains ambiguous. V dropped 1 base and J dropped 6 bases, with 5 bases sitting between them. Germline loops: CDR1 SGDLS, CDR2 YYNGEE. The CDR3 length is 13 residues. DNA of the CDR3: TGTGCCAGCAGCGTATTAAGTAATTCACCCCTCCACTTT. Translating it yields CASSVLSNSPLHF.

This clone has only one observation. This CDR3 is CAAGQGPDQPQHF. In DNA form, the CDR3 reads TGTGCCGCCGGACAGGGGCCGGATCAGCCCCAGCATTTT. The J gene is TRBJ1-5, the V gene TRBV10-3; 9 bases align to TRBD1. V shed 11 bases and J 5 bases; nucleotides not matched to a gene: 7. The CDR3 sequence is 13 residues long. Germline V gives CDR1 ENHRY, CDR2 SYGVKD.

There are a few counts of this clone. J is TRBJ2-6 and V is TRBV7-2; 9 bases agree with TRBD1. Germline V gene data show CDR1 as SGHTA and CDR2 as FQGNSA. The V and J ends lost 6 bases and 9 bases, in that order; junction bases with no gene match: 21. The CDR3 is 19 amino acids. The CDR3 DNA reads TGTGCCAGCAGAGGACAGGGGCTATCCGATTACTGGGGAGGCAACGTCCTGACTTTC. As protein: CASRGQGLSDYWGGNVLTF. The full variable domain, with the rest looked up from reference TRBV7-2 and TRBJ2-6, is GAGVSQSPSNKVTEKGKDVELRCDPISGHTALYWYRQSLGQGLEFLIYFQGNSAPDKSGLPSDRFSAERTGGSVSTLTIQRTQQEDSAVYLCASRGQGLSDYWGGNVLTFGAGSRLTVL.

This clone has a single count. This chain joins TRBV15 and TRBJ2-3; D might be TRBD1 or TRBD2, each matching 6 bases. Between the trimmed V and J ends, which lost 8 bases and 2 bases, there was a span of 20 bases. The CDR3 extends over 16 amino acids. Germline V gene data show CDR1 as LNHNV and CDR2 as YYDKDF (reference sequence). CDR3 residues: CATRRGPGHITDTQYF. CDR3 in DNA: TGTGCCACCCGGAGGGGACCGGGACATATCACAGATACGCAGTATTTT.

The chain couples TRBV30 to TRBJ2-1, with a possible D match to TRBD2 (6 bases). Deletions cut 1 base from V and 6 bases from J, with 13 bases between. Germline-derived CDR1 and CDR2 are GTSNPN and SVGIG (reference sequence). The CDR3 has 14 residues. The CDR3 region is CAWSDPGTRNEQFF. For the CDR3, the DNA is TGTGCCTGGAGTGACCCCGGGACTCGCAATGAGCAGTTCTTC.

The chain links TRBV10-3 to TRBJ2-1, with 7 nucleotides matching TRBD2. The germline V gene encodes CDR1 ENHRY and CDR2 SYGVKD. The CDR3 covers 14 residues. Unmatched junction bases numbered 21, after V lost 10 bases and J lost 15 bases. The CDR3 DNA reads TGTGCCAGCAGGGAGGGAGCGCCACGGACTAGACTGTTCTTC. Its translation is CASREGAPRTRLFF.

The V and J genes are TRBV2 and TRBJ2-4, with unresolved D. CDR1 and CDR2 from the germline V gene are SNHLY and FYNNEI. This CDR3 spans 15 amino acids. The germline V and J ends were trimmed by 2 bases and 4 bases, with 12 bases remaining between them. This CDR3 reads CASSELVTAKNIQYF. CDR3 in DNA: TGTGCCAGCAGTGAATTGGTAACAGCTAAAAACATTCAGTACTTC. The full variable domain, with the rest looked up from reference TRBV2 and TRBJ2-4, is EPEVTQTPSHQVTQMGQEVILRCVPISNHLYFYWYRQILGQKVEFLVSFYNNEISEKSEIFDDQFSVERPDGSNFTLKIRSTKLEDSAMYFCASSELVTAKNIQYFGAGTRLSVL.

The chain carries TRBV27 and TRBJ2-1; TRBD2 is a possible D gene (6 bases). Trimming removed 0 bases at V and 4 bases at J, with 19 bases between. Germline loops: CDR1 MNHEY, CDR2 SMNVEV (reference sequence). CDR3 length: 18 amino acids. CDR3 loop: CASSLSGGAGPPYNEQFF. CDR3 DNA: TGTGCCAGCAGTTTATCCGGAGGGGCGGGGCCTCCTTACAATGAGCAGTTCTTC.

Only one count was recorded for this clone. This chain uses TRBV2 with TRBJ2-1, with 8 bases aligning to TRBD1. V shed 5 bases, J shed 5 bases, and the junction held 8 bases outside the gene matches. Germline loops: CDR1 SNHLY, CDR2 FYNNEI. The CDR3 has 15 amino acids. CDR3 nucleotide sequence: TGTGCCAGCAGTAGCCTTGGACAGGGAAACAATGAGCAGTTCTTC. Its translation is CASSSLGQGNNEQFF.

This chain links TRBV30 with TRBJ1-2; D is undetermined. CDR3 length equals 12 residues. Trimming took 1 base from V and 4 from J, leaving 7 bases between them. CDR1 is GTSNPN, CDR2 SVGIG, per germline (reference sequence). The DNA for the CDR3 is TGTGCCTGGAGTGGGGCAGTCTATGGCTACACCTTC. Its protein is CAWSGAVYGYTF. Filled out from reference TRBV30 and TRBJ1-2, the complete variable domain reads SQTIHQWPATLVQPVGSPLSLECTVEGTSNPNLYWYRQAAGRGLQLLFYSVGIGQISSEVPQNLSASRPQDRQFILSSKKLLLSDSGFYLCAWSGAVYGYTFGSGTRLTVV.